The subject of this entry is one T cell receptor beta chain. This sample was included in a study of blood T cell repertoires in COVID-19. V was shortened by 2 bases and J by 2 bases, with 6 bases between the two germline ends. In germline, CDR1 is SGDLS, CDR2 YYNGEE. The CDR3 totals 13 residues. Study processing details: Reference gene primer amplification gave estimated nucleated cell counts. Using immunoSEQ multiplex PCR, the repertoire was profiled, and TCRdb retains in-frame clones only, with some absent. V and J calls and clone size are given by that table; D and trimming were obtained from the DNA. The repertoire holds 200,000 to 300,000 clones, under 85% seen once, with less than 6.5% in the top ten.

The source of this sequence is a human donor in a cohort sampled during active COVID-19. The sequenced material came from peripheral blood. This chain uses TRBV9 with TRBJ2-3; D remains ambiguous. Written as DNA, the CDR3 is TGTGCCAGCAGCGTGGAGTCCACAGATACGCAGTATTTT. This codes for CASSVESTDTQYF.